This entry describes one TCR beta chain. Its antigen remains unidentified. Constant-region reverse primers amplified full-length variable regions, followed by semi-nested Nested Universal Primer A PCR. MiXCR, applied by TCRdb to the 5' RACE reads, yields one record per CDR3 protein. Among 9,500 to 15,000 distinct CDR3 sequences listed, about 53% were seen once. The CDR3 spans 17 residues. The germline gives CDR1 MNHEY, CDR2 SVGEGT. Trimming at V came to 6 bases and at J to 5 bases, leaving 8 bases not matched to a gene. Treg sorting used a CD4+CD25+CD127-/low gate. Whole-study results and caveats: Tumor Tregs overlapped most with tumor, then blood, naive CD4+ cells. Whole repertoires were not studied in the larger cohort, only one V-J beta rearrangement.

Sequencing used tumor-infiltrating Tregs sorted from the breast tumor. This sequence joins TRBV6-2 or TRBV6-3 and TRBJ2-2, with TRBD2 matching over 14 bases. The source of this sequence is a female donor with breast cancer. The CDR3 loop is CASSRLAGGPWTGELFF. The CDR3 bases are TGTGCCAGCAGCCGACTAGCGGGAGGGCCCTGGACCGGGGAGCTGTTTTTT.